The sequence of this T cell receptor (beta chain) was determined in a study of CXCR3-negative and CXCR3-positive naive CD8 T cells. Regarding the study as a whole: Naive CXCR3-negative and CXCR3-positive cells had similar TRBV-TRBJ usage; memory differed. The study found comparably high diversity in both naive subsets and much lower diversity in memory CD8+ cells. Naive CXCR3-positive cells had TRB CDR3s more hydrophobic than those of CXCR3-negative naive cells. The study found CXCR3 expression partially decreased after cryopreservation and ran most assays on fresh PBMCs.

Germline CDR1 is WNHNN and CDR2 is SYGVQD (reference sequence). The CDR3 has 15 residues. CD45RO-CCR7+CD27+CD95- characterized naive CD8+ T cells. Concerning this clonotype: What it binds is unknown.

TRB cDNA libraries were made by UMI-labeled 5' RACE. TCRdb re-called the 5' RACE reads, yielding one record per CDR3 amino acid sequence without DNA. This sample's clone table lists about 140,000 distinct CDR3 sequences. Sequenced sample: naive CXCR3+ CD8+ T cells from blood. The subset is: CD45RO-CCR7+CD27+CD95- naive CD8+ T cells expressing CXCR3 (TNR3+). The V and J genes are TRBV10-1 and TRBJ1-1; TCRdb's assignment of TRBD1 cannot be checked, as there is no DNA. The TCR originated in a human donor in good health. Some clones in this sample may be carry-over from other donors' samples. CDR3 region: CASSLSRGVGTEAFF.